This is a list of T cell receptor beta chains from one sample in a study of radiotherapy plus CTLA-4 blockade in lung cancer. TCRdb's table, derived via immunoSEQ multiplex PCR, lists solely in-frame clones and lacks some. The sample consists of about 120,000 clones, about 80% of them appearing once. The sample here was peripheral blood, taken from a patient treated with radiotherapy plus ipilimumab. The receptors come from a human donor with non-small cell lung cancer that progressed on radiotherapy plus ipilimumab. Some clones in this sample may be carry-over from other donors' samples. Both conserved end residues are part of each CDR3. The D gene is left open where the match is weak. Clone size appears in some rows only: once, few, many, or a class for an expanded clone.

DNA | CDR3 | V | size | D | J
TGTGCCAGCAGCTTGGCGGGGGCCGAGGGGTCACCCCTCCACTTT | CASSLAGAEGSPLHF | TRBV5-4 | - | - | TRBJ1-6
TGCGCCAGCAGCTTAGCGGGGGGGCGATACGAGCAGTACTTC | CASSLAGGRYEQYF | TRBV5-1 | - | TRBD2 | TRBJ2-7
TGTGCCAGCAGTTCCCACCGGGATCAGGGGATATACGAGCAGTACTTC | CASSSHRDQGIYEQYF | TRBV27 | - | - | TRBJ2-7
TGTGCCAGCTCACCAGGGTCGCGCACTGAAGCTTTCTTT | CASSPGSRTEAFF | TRBV18 | - | - | TRBJ1-1
TGCGCCAGCAGGGTACAGGGTGCGGCTGGAAACACCATATATTTT | CASRVQGAAGNTIYF | TRBV5-1 | - | - | TRBJ1-3
TGTGCCAGCATCCGGGACAGCAATCAGCCCCAGCATTTT | CASIRDSNQPQHF | TRBV2 | - | - | TRBJ1-5
TGCGCCAGCAGCGTACGGGACACGGAACACGAGCAGTACTTC | CASSVRDTEHEQYF | TRBV5-1 | - | - | TRBJ2-7
TGTGCCAGCAGCCAATTAGCGGGGACAGGGTCAAATTCACCCCTCCACTTT | CASSQLAGTGSNSPLHF | TRBV4-2 | - | TRBD1 | TRBJ1-6
TGTGCCTGGAAGCACAAGGGTATGGAGGGGCCCCAGCATTTT | CAWKHKGMEGPQHF | TRBV30 | few | - | TRBJ1-5
TGTGCCAGCAGCCGGAACTTGCACAGGGAGGACTATGGCTACACCTTC | CASSRNLHREDYGYTF | TRBV7-9 | - | - | TRBJ1-2
TGTGCCAGCAGTTTAAGACCGGGGCAGGGATTAGGTTCACCCCTCCACTTT | CASSLRPGQGLGSPLHF | TRBV27 | - | - | TRBJ1-6
TGTGCCAGCAGCTTGTCAGGTTTCGGCTATGGCTACACCTTC | CASSLSGFGYGYTF | TRBV5-6 | once | - | TRBJ1-2
TGTGCCAGCAGTGAGACAACTAACTATGGCTACACCTTC | CASSETTNYGYTF | TRBV2 | - | - | TRBJ1-2
TGTGCCAGCAGCCAACACACTAACAATGAGCAGTTCTTC | CASSQHTNNEQFF | TRBV7-8 | - | - | TRBJ2-1
TGTGCCAGCAACGAGGCTAACTATGGCTACACCTTC | CASNEANYGYTF | TRBV13 | - | - | TRBJ1-2
TGTGCCAGCAGTTCCGGGACTAGCACCATTCAGTACTTC | CASSSGTSTIQYF | TRBV27 | - | TRBD2 | TRBJ2-4
TGTGCCATCAGTGAGTCGTTGAGGGGAACACGCTCCTACGAGCAGTACTTC | CAISESLRGTRSYEQYF | TRBV10-3 | - | - | TRBJ2-7
TGTGCCAGCTCCAGAAGGACAGGACATTCACCCCTCCACTTT | CASSRRTGHSPLHF | TRBV6-4 | - | TRBD1 | TRBJ1-6
TGTGCCAGTAGTATCGGGGGGACAGGGAACTACGAGCAGTACTTC | CASSIGGTGNYEQYF | TRBV19 | once | TRBD1 | TRBJ2-7
TGTGCCAGCAGCCCAAACCGACAGGGATCTGGAAACACCATATATTTT | CASSPNRQGSGNTIYF | TRBV7-2 | - | TRBD1 | TRBJ1-3
TGTGCCAGCAGGTTACAGGCCAATAATGAAAAACTGTTTTTT | CASRLQANNEKLFF | TRBV7-9 | - | - | TRBJ1-4
TGTGCCAGCAGCTTAGTCCGCGGGACAGTGGGTACAGATACGCAGTATTTT | CASSLVRGTVGTDTQYF | TRBV11-1 | - | - | TRBJ2-3
TGTGCCAGCAGACTTACTTCGAGCTCTGGAAACACCATATATTTT | CASRLTSSSGNTIYF | TRBV2 | - | - | TRBJ1-3
TGTGCCAGCAGCTTAGGTCGGTCCTACGAGCAGTACTTC | CASSLGRSYEQYF | TRBV13 | - | - | TRBJ2-7
TGTGCCAGCAGCTTTACGAGAACCGAAAAACTGTTTTTT | CASSFTRTEKLFF | TRBV5-6 | - | - | TRBJ1-4
TGTGCCAGCTCACCAAACAGGAAAAGCTCCTACAATGAGCAGTTCTTC | CASSPNRKSSYNEQFF | TRBV18 | - | - | TRBJ2-1
TGCGCCAGCAGCTTGGCCGACCCCAAGGGACAGGGTTCCCACTACTACGAGCAGTACTTC | CASSLADPKGQGSHYYEQYF | TRBV5-1 | - | TRBD1 | TRBJ2-7
TGTGCCAGCAGTTTGATGAGATCCTACAATGAGCAGTTCTTC | CASSLMRSYNEQFF | TRBV28 | - | - | TRBJ2-1
TGTGCCAGCAGCTTTCTCCGGGACAGGGCTGAAAAACTGTTTTTT | CASSFLRDRAEKLFF | TRBV11-2 | - | TRBD1 | TRBJ1-4
TGTGCCAGCAGTGTGCCGCAGAGCGGCTACACCTTC | CASSVPQSGYTF | TRBV2 | - | - | TRBJ1-2
TGTGCCAGCTCAGAGGGACAGGGGGCTTACAACTATGGCTACACCTTC | CASSEGQGAYNYGYTF | TRBV18 | - | TRBD1 | TRBJ1-2
TGCGCCAGCAGCTTGGGGCCGGGGGCCATTAATGAAAAACTGTTTTTT | CASSLGPGAINEKLFF | TRBV5-1 | - | - | TRBJ1-4
TGTGCCAGCAGCCAAGGAACTAGCGGGGGGCCAAATGAGCAGTTCTTC | CASSQGTSGGPNEQFF | TRBV4-2 | - | TRBD2 | TRBJ2-1
TGTGCCAGTAACCCTAGCGGGGGAAAAGTTGAGCAGTTCTTC | CASNPSGGKVEQFF | TRBV19 | - | TRBD2 | TRBJ2-1
TGTGCCAGCAGCTTGGTCTCTGGGGGTGATACGCAGTATTTT | CASSLVSGGDTQYF | TRBV7-2 | - | - | TRBJ2-3
TGTGCCAGCAGTTTACTAAGCGGGGGGGCCAGCGGGGAGCTGTTTTTT | CASSLLSGGASGELFF | TRBV27 | - | TRBD2 | TRBJ2-2
TGTGCCATCAGTGAACCCGGGACAGGGAGGGCCGAGCAGTACTTC | CAISEPGTGRAEQYF | TRBV10-3 | - | TRBD1 | TRBJ2-7
TGTGCCAGCAGTGATAGTAGACATAGCAATCAGCCCCAGCATTTT | CASSDSRHSNQPQHF | TRBV6-1 | - | - | TRBJ1-5
TGTGCCAGCAGCTTACAGGAGAGCACAGATACGCAGTATTTT | CASSLQESTDTQYF | TRBV5-4 | - | - | TRBJ2-3
TGTGCCAGCAGCTCGCGACGGTCGGCTAATGAAAAACTGTTTTTT | CASSSRRSANEKLFF | TRBV13 | - | - | TRBJ1-4
TGCGCCAGCAGTTTAGGACAGGCGAATTATGGAAACACCATATATTTT | CASSLGQANYGNTIYF | TRBV5-1 | few | TRBD1 | TRBJ1-3
TGTGCCAGCAGCCGACAGGGGGCGTTCGGCTACACCTTC | CASSRQGAFGYTF | TRBV14 | few | TRBD1 | TRBJ1-2
TGTGCCAGCAAAACGATGCCGGCTAATTCACCCCTCCACTTT | CASKTMPANSPLHF | TRBV2 | - | - | TRBJ1-6
TGCGCCAGCAGCCCGAATTATTACCGGGACGGAGACACCGAGCAGTACTTC | CASSPNYYRDGDTEQYF | TRBV5-1 | few | - | TRBJ2-7
TGTGCCAGCAGCGATGGGACTGAAGCTTTCTTT | CASSDGTEAFF | TRBV7-3 | - | - | TRBJ1-1
TGCAGCGCCCCCGGGGCGAGTCGCACCGGGGAGCTGTTTTTT | CSAPGASRTGELFF | TRBV29-1 | - | - | TRBJ2-2
TGTGCCAGCAGCCAAGTTGCAGGGAGGGAAGGTGAAGCTTTCTTT | CASSQVAGREGEAFF | TRBV4-2 | once | - | TRBJ1-1
TGTGCCAGCAGCTTCGGTGCGCAGCGGAACACCGGGGAGCTGTTTTTT | CASSFGAQRNTGELFF | TRBV7-6 | - | - | TRBJ2-2
TGCGCCAGCAGCCAAGAAGACAGGGGGACTCAGCCCCAGCATTTT | CASSQEDRGTQPQHF | TRBV4-1 | - | TRBD1 | TRBJ1-5
TGTGCCAGCTCCCCCGAATCGGTCGGGACCCCCGGGGAGCTGTTTTTT | CASSPESVGTPGELFF | TRBV18 | - | - | TRBJ2-2